Listed here are 19 T cell receptor beta chains from one sample, sequenced in a study of T-cell memory formation after mild COVID-19 (dated by TCRdb to the early 2020s). To prepare the library, 5' RACE was applied. Sequencing was performed on an Illumina NovaSeq 6000. In-frame beta chains were kept once TCRdb had trimmed the public reads at Q25 with fastp and called clones with MiXCR. CDR3 protein duplicates are merged, each entry listing the most common genes and DNA. This sample is represented by approximately 440,000 distinct CDR3 sequences; 15% to 20% of them were singletons. More than 8% of the sample rests with the top ten. Sequences were obtained from PBMCs or a T cell subset sorted from them (not recorded which). These receptors were obtained from an adult woman who had mild COVID-19 (a few samples of this study predate the infection). The sample titles of this study are shuffled in the database, so cell type and time point are left out; the donor was told from shared clones.

The sample holds a few counts of this clonotype. V and J are TRBV5-1 and TRBJ2-3; D unclear. The ends were cut back, 0 bases at V and 0 bases at J, with 8 bases in the middle. Germline CDR1 and CDR2: SGHRS and YFSETQ. The CDR3 runs to 15 residues. This chain's CDR3 is CASSLALRSTDTQYF. Here the CDR3 DNA reads TGCGCCAGCAGCTTGGCTCTCCGAAGCACAGATACGCAGTATTTT. The full variable domain, its missing parts supplied by reference TRBV5-1 and TRBJ2-3, is KAGVTQTPRYLIKTRGQQVTLSCSPISGHRSVSWYQQTPGQGLQFLFEYFSETQRNKGNFPGRFSGRQFSNSRSEMNVSTLELGDSALYLCASSLALRSTDTQYFGPGTRLTVL.

This clonotype was seen a few times. The rearrangement uses TRBV2 and TRBJ2-3; no firm D call. The CDR3 extends over 11 amino acids. The germline CDR1 and CDR2 sequences are SNHLY and FYNNEI. Trimming stripped 6 bases from V and 5 bases from J, with 6 bases between. CDR3 residues: CASSTEDTQYF. The CDR3 DNA reads TGTGCCAGCAGCACAGAAGATACGCAGTATTTT.

The genes are TRBV7-3 and TRBJ2-1; 10 bases are a match to TRBD2. The V segment lost 0 bases and the J segment 8 bases; nucleotides outside the gene matches: 7. CDR1 and CDR2 (germline): SGHTA, FQGTGA. The CDR3 extends over 16 amino acids. As DNA, the CDR3 is TGTGCCAGCAGCTTAACCTTAGTAGCGGGAGGAGATGAGCAGTTCTTC. Translated, it gives CASSLTLVAGGDEQFF.

This clonotype has more than one count but fewer than ten. The chain combines TRBV3-2 with TRBJ2-1; the D call in the table, TRBD1, was not verified against the DNA. TRBV3-2 is reported as a pseudogene. This CDR3 region has 18 residues. This CDR3 is CASSQEGSGTEVYNEQFF. CDR3 bases: TGTGCCAGCAGCCAAGAGGGCTCGGGGACAGAGGTTTACAATGAGCAGTTCTTC.

The chain combines TRBV27 with TRBJ2-5; D not certain. The CDR3 has 12 residues. Germline CDR1 and CDR2: MNHEY and SMNVEV (reference sequence). Trimming took 5 bases from V and 5 from J, leaving 9 bases between them. The CDR3 sequence: CASSPNGETQYF. CDR3 sequence (DNA): TGTGCCAGCAGTCCCAACGGGGAGACCCAGTACTTC.

The rearrangement joins TRBV10-3 to TRBJ1-1; D unresolved. The V end lost 2 bases, the J end lost 0 bases, and 10 bases lay between the germline ends. Germline lookup yields CDR1 ENHRY and CDR2 SYGVKD. The CDR3 totals 15 residues. CDR3 region: CAISEAGQLNTEAFF. DNA for the CDR3: TGTGCCATCAGTGAGGCTGGGCAGTTGAACACTGAAGCTTTCTTT.

This clonotype was seen a handful of times. The chain employs TRBV7-9 and TRBJ2-7; possibly TRBD2 for D (7 bases). Trimming left V 4 bases short and J 5 bases short, with 9 bases between. Germline values: CDR1 SEHNR, CDR2 FQNEAQ (reference sequence). The CDR3 is 12 amino acids. CDR3 region: CASSSGGHEQYF. In DNA form, the CDR3 reads TGTGCCAGCAGCTCGGGGGGCCACGAGCAGTACTTC.

This clonotype was picked up a small number of times. The chain carries TRBV12-3 or TRBV12-4 and TRBJ2-7; 9 bases are shared with TRBD1. CDR3 length: 13 residues. The J segment lost 6 bases and the V segment lost 6 bases, leaving 6 bases of the junction unmatched. In DNA, the CDR3 is TGTGCCAGCAGGCTACCGGGACAGGGCGAGCAGTACTTC. This gives the protein CASRLPGQGEQYF.

V gene TRBV30 combines with J gene TRBJ1-1; D ambiguous. The CDR3 totals 16 residues. The V and J ends lost 3 bases and 1 base respectively, with 18 bases between them. Per germline, CDR1 GTSNPN and CDR2 SVGIG (reference sequence). The CDR3 here is CAWRGSGTLRNTEAFF. The CDR3 bases are TGTGCCTGGAGGGGGTCAGGAACCTTAAGGAACACTGAAGCTTTCTTT.

The rearrangement uses TRBV5-1 and TRBJ2-7; the match to TRBD1 covers 9 bases. The germline V gene encodes CDR1 SGHRS and CDR2 YFSETQ. The CDR3 extends over 17 amino acids. With V trimmed by 1 base and J by 3 bases, 11 bases remained unmatched. CDR3 nucleotide sequence: TGCGCCAGCAGCTTGTACGGGCCCGTGGGACAGGGCTACGAGCAGTACTTC. It codes for CASSLYGPVGQGYEQYF.

This clonotype was detected only a few times. The V call is TRBV20-1, the J call TRBJ2-5; 7 bases fit TRBD2. The germline CDR1 and CDR2 sequences are DFQATT and SNEGSKA (reference sequence). This CDR3 contains 14 residues. Trimming cost V 6 bases and J 3 bases; bases outside gene matches: 10. CDR3 coding DNA: TGCAGTGCCGTTTCAGGACTAGTTGAAGAGACCCAGTACTTC. Protein sequence: CSAVSGLVEETQYF.

The rearrangement uses TRBV28 and TRBJ2-3; no clear D. Germline assignment: CDR1 MDHEN and CDR2 SYDVKM. The V end lost 4 bases, the J end lost 7 bases, and 18 bases lay between the germline ends. This CDR3 contains 15 residues. The chain's CDR3 is CASSSPPLGSHTQYF. The CDR3 DNA reads as TGTGCCAGCAGTTCGCCCCCCCTGGGCTCCCATACGCAGTATTTT.

This clonotype was seen only a few times. The chain employs TRBV15 and TRBJ1-1, with D hard to call. The V gene lost 9 bases and the J gene lost 6 bases, with 14 bases spanning the gap. The CDR3 has 12 residues. Germline V CDR1 and CDR2: LNHNV, YYDKDF (reference sequence). The CDR3 bases are TGTGCCACTAAACATAATGGCGCTGAAGCTTTCTTT. Translating gives CATKHNGAEAFF.

CDR3 in amino acids: CASSPAGGSSYEQYF. The CDR3 bases are TGTGCCAGCAGCCCGGCGGGAGGGTCCTCCTACGAGCAGTACTTC. The chain couples TRBV7-2 to TRBJ2-7, with 9 bases lining up with TRBD2. CDR1 SGHTA and CDR2 FQGNSA come from the germline V gene. The CDR3 is 15 amino acids. V lost 5 bases and J lost 0; bases outside the gene matches: 5.

This rearrangement joins TRBV7-9 to TRBJ2-1, with 9 bases lining up with TRBD2. The CDR3 is 17 residues long. V gave up 10 bases and J gave up 8 bases; unmatched junction bases: 21. In germline, CDR1 is SEHNR, CDR2 FQNEAQ (reference sequence). Written as DNA, the CDR3 is TGTGCCACCAACCCCCTAAAGACTAGCGGTCAGGGGGATGAGCAGTTCTTC. Protein product: CATNPLKTSGQGDEQFF. Variable domain in full (rest from reference TRBV7-9 and TRBJ2-1): DTGVSQNPRHKITKRGQNVTFRCDPISEHNRLYWYRQTLGQGPEFLTYFQNEAQLEKSRLLSDRFSAERPKGSFSTLEIQRTEQGDSAMYLCATNPLKTSGQGDEQFFGPGTRLTVL.

The chain joins TRBV24-1 to TRBJ2-7, with TRBD2 matching over 9 bases. Germline-derived CDR1 and CDR2 are KGHDR and SFDVKD. The ends lost 3 bases at V and 2 bases at J; junction bases unmatched: 4. The CDR3 consists of 15 residues. CDR3 protein: CATSDAGGLAYEQYF. In nucleotides, the CDR3 is TGTGCCACCAGTGATGCGGGAGGGCTCGCCTACGAGCAGTACTTC.

This clonotype showed up many times. V usage is TRBV11-2 and J usage is TRBJ2-7, with 8 bases fitting TRBD2. Trimming took 5 bases from V and 4 from J; bases not matched to a gene: 7. Germline-derived CDR1 and CDR2 are SGHAT and FQNNGV. The CDR3 extends over 14 amino acids. CDR3: CASSPTGGAYEQYF. CDR3 coding DNA: TGTGCCAGCAGCCCCACCGGGGGGGCTTACGAGCAGTACTTC.

This clonotype was seen only a few times. The rearrangement links TRBV6-4 to TRBJ2-1, with 8 bases aligning to TRBD2. The length of the CDR3 is 14 residues. Germline loops: CDR1 MRHNA, CDR2 SNTAGT. V lost 8 bases and J lost 0; bases outside the gene matches: 3. The CDR3 region has the DNA TGTGCCAGCTCCGGGGGGGGCTCCTACAATGAGCAGTTCTTC. Protein: CASSGGGSYNEQFF.

This clonotype was detected ten times or more. The V and J genes are TRBV24-1 and TRBJ1-2; 9 positions agree with TRBD1. Germline V CDR1 and CDR2: KGHDR, SFDVKD. The V gene end was trimmed by 3 bases and the J gene end by 6 bases; junction bases not matched to a gene: 7. The CDR3 has 15 residues. The CDR3 DNA is TGTGCCACCAGTGATCATTCGACAGGGGGAAATGGCTACACCTTC. Translation gives CATSDHSTGGNGYTF.